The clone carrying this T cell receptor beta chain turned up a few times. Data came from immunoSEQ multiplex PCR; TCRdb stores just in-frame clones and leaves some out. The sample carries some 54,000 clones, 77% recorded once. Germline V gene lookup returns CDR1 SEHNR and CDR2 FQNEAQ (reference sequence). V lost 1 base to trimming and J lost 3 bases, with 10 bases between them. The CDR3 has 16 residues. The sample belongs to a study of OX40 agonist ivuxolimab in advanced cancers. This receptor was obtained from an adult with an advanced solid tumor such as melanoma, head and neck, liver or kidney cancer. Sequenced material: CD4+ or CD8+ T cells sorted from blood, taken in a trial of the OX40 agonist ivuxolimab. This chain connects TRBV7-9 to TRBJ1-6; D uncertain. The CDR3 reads CASSLGSGFYNSPLHF. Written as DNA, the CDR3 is TGTGCCAGCAGCTTAGGGTCTGGGTTCTATAATTCACCCCTCCACTTT.